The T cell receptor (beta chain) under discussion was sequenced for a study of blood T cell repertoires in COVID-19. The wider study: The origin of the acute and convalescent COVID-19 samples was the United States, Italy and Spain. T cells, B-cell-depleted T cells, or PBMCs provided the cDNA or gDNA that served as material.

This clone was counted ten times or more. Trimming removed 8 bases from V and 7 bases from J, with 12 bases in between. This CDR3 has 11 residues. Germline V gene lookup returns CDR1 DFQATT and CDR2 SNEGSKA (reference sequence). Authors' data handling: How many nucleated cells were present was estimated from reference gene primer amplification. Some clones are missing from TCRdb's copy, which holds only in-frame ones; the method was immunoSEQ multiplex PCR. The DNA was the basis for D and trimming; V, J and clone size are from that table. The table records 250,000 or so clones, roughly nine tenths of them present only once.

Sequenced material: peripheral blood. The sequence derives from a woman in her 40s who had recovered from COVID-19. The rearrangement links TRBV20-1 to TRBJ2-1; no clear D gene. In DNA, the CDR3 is TGCAGTAGTAGGCCAGGTAATGAGCAGTTCTTC. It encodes CSSRPGNEQFF.